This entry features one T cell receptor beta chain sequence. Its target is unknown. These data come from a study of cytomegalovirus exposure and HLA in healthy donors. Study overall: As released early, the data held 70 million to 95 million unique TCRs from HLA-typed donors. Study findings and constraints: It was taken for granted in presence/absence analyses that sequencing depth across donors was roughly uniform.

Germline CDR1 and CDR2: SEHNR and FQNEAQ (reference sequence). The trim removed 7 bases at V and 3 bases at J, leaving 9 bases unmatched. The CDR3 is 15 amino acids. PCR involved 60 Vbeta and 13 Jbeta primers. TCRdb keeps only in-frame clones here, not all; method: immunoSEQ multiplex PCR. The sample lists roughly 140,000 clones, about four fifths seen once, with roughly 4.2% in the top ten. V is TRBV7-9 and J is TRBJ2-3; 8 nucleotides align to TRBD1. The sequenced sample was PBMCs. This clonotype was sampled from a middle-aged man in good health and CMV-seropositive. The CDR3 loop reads CASTMLTGGTDTQYF. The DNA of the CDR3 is TGTGCCAGCACCATGTTAACAGGGGGTACAGATACGCAGTATTTT.